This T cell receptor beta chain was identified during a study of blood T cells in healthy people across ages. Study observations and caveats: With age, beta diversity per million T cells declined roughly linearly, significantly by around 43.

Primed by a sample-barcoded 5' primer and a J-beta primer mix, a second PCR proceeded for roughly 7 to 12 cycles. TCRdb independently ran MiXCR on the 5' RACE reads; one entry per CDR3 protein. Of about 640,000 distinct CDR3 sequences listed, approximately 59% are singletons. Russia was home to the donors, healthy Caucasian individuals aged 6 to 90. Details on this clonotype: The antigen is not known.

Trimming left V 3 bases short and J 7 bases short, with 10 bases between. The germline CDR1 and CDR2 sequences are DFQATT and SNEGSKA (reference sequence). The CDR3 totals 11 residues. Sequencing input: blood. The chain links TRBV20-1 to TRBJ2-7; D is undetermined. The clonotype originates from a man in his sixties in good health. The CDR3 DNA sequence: TGCAGTGCTAGTGGGAAGGAGGAGCAGTACTTC. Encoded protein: CSASGKEEQYF.